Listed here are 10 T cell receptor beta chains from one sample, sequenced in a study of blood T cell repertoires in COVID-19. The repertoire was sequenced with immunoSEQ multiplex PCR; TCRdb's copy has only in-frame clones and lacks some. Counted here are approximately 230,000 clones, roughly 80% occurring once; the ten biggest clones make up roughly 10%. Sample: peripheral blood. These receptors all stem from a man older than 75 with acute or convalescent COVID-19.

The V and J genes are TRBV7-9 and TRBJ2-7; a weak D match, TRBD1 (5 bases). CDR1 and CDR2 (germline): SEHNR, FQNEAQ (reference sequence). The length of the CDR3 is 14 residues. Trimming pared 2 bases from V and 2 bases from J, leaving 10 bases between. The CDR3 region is CASSLSQGTYEQYF. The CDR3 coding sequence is TGTGCCAGCAGCTTATCGCAGGGAACCTACGAGCAGTACTTC.

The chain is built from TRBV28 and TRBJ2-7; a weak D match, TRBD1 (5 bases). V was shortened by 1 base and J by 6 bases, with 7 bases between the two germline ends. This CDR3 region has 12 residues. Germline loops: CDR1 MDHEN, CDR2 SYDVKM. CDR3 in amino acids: CASSLLTAEQYF. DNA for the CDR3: TGTGCCAGCAGTTTATTGACAGCCGAGCAGTACTTC.

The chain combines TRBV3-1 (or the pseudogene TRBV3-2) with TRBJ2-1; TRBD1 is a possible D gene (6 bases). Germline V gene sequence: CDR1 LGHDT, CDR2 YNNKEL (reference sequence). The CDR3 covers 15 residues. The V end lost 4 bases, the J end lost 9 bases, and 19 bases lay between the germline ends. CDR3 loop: CASSLPRARGGEQFF. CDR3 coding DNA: TGTGCCAGCAGCCTCCCGCGGGCCCGAGGGGGTGAGCAGTTCTTC.

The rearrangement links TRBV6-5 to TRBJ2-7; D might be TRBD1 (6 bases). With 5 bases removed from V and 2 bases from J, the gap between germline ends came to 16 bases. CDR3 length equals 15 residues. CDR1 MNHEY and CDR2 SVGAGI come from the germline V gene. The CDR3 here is CASSRQVEIAYEQYF. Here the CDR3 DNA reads TGTGCCAGCAGTCGACAGGTCGAGATCGCCTACGAGCAGTACTTC.

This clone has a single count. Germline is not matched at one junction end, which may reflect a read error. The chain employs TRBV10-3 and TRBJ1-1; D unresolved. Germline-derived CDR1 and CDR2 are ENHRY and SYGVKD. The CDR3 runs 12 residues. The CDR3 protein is CAISDSRRELSF. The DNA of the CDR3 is TGTGCCATCAGCGATTCCCGACGGGAACTTTCGTTT.

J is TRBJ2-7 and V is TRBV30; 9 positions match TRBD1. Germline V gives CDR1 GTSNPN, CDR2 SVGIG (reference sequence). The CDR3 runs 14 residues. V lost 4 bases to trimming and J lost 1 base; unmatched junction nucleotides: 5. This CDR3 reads CAWKTGTGSYEQYF. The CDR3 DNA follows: TGTGCCTGGAAAACCGGGACAGGGTCCTACGAGCAGTACTTC.

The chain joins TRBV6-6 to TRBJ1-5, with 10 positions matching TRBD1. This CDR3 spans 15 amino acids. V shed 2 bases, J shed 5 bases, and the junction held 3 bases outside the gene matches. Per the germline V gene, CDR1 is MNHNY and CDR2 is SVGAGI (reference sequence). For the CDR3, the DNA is TGTGCCAGCAGTTACCGGGACAGGGGTGATCAGCCCCAGCATTTT. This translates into CASSYRDRGDQPQHF.

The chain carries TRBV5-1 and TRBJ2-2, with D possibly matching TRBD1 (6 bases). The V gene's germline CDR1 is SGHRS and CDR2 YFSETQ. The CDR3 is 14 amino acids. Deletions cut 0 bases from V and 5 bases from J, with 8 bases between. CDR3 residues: CASSLDRETGELFF. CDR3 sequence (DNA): TGCGCCAGCAGCTTGGACAGGGAAACCGGGGAGCTGTTTTTT.

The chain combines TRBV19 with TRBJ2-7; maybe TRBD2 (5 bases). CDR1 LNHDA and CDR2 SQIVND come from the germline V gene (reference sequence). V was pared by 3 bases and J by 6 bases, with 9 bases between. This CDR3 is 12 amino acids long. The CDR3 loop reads CASSIAAGEQYF. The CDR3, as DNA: TGTGCCAGTAGTATCGCGGCGGGCGAGCAGTACTTC.

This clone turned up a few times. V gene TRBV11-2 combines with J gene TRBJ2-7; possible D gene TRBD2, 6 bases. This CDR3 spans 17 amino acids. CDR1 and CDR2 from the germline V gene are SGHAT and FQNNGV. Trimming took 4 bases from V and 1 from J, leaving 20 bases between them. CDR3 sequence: CASSWTQAGTLSYEQYF. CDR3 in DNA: TGTGCCAGCAGCTGGACTCAAGCCGGGACTCTTTCCTACGAGCAGTACTTC.